The 14 T cell receptor beta chains listed next were all sequenced from one sample in a study of T-cell reconstitution after alpha-beta-depleted transplantation in children. Unique molecular identifiers were built into the TCRbeta library. TCRdb passed the PCR reads through MiXCR, listing each CDR3 protein once. The table includes about 490,000 distinct CDR3 sequences, 8% to 11% detected once. This sample comprised PBMCs, obtained before TCRalphabeta/CD19-depleted stem cell transplant. The receptors derive from a child aged 2-15 years with inherited bone marrow failure, due to receive a stem cell transplant.

This clonotype was counted ten times or more. The CDR3 region has the DNA TGTGCCAGCAGCTTACTAACTAGCGGGGCTTCGAACACCGGGGAGCTGTTTTTT. This gives the protein CASSLLTSGASNTGELFF. The gene calls are TRBV7-6 and TRBJ2-2; 10 bases map to TRBD2. Germline loops: CDR1 SGHVS, CDR2 FNYEAQ. The V and J ends lost 2 bases and 0 bases, in that order; junction bases with no gene match: 6. The CDR3 runs to 18 residues.

This clonotype occurred many times. This chain uses TRBV28 with TRBJ2-2; 8 bases map to TRBD2. Germline CDR1 reads MDHEN; CDR2 reads SYDVKM. The CDR3 loop spans 13 amino acids. Trimming cost V 10 bases and J 7 bases; bases outside gene matches: 8. CDR3 DNA: TGTGCCACCCAAGCGGGAGTGATCGGGGAGCTGTTTTTT. Protein: CATQAGVIGELFF.

Many counts were recorded for this clonotype. V is TRBV6-1 and J is TRBJ2-2; D possibly uses TRBD1 or TRBD2 (6 bases each). This CDR3 spans 14 amino acids. In germline, CDR1 is MNHNS, CDR2 SASEGT. Trimming left V 5 bases short and J 2 bases short, with 9 bases between. CDR3 in DNA: TGTGCCAGCAGTCGGGGGCCAAACACCGGGGAGCTGTTTTTT. Translated, it gives CASSRGPNTGELFF.

This clonotype was counted ten times or more. This chain connects TRBV5-6 to TRBJ2-7; perhaps TRBD1 as D (6 bases). Germline V lookup: CDR1 SGHDT, CDR2 YYEEEE. There are 14 residues in the CDR3. V lost 3 bases to trimming and J lost 2 bases, with 12 bases between them. CDR3 bases: TGTGCCAGCAGCTCTCAACAGGGACCCTACGAGCAGTACTTC. It specifies CASSSQQGPYEQYF.

The J gene is TRBJ2-1, the V gene TRBV27; tentative D call: TRBD1 (5 bases). The CDR3 is 15 amino acids. Germline loops: CDR1 MNHEY, CDR2 SMNVEV (reference sequence). Trimming left V 4 bases short and J 5 bases short, with 15 bases between. Written as DNA, the CDR3 is TGTGCCAGCAGTTGGGGCCATGAGGAAAACAATGAGCAGTTCTTC. Its protein product is CASSWGHEENNEQFF.

Many counts were recorded for this clonotype. The CDR3: CASITHRAYEQYF. CDR3 nucleotide sequence: TGTGCCAGCATTACCCACAGAGCCTACGAGCAGTACTTC. This chain joins TRBV2 and TRBJ2-7; D is unresolved. This CDR3 has 13 amino acids. Germline assignment: CDR1 SNHLY and CDR2 FYNNEI. The ends were cut back, 7 bases at V and 2 bases at J, with 12 bases in the middle.

This clonotype was observed many times. V gene TRBV12-3 or TRBV12-4 combines with J gene TRBJ2-2, with unresolved D. This CDR3 contains 15 residues. The V end lost 6 bases, the J end lost 0 bases, and 11 bases lay between the germline ends. The CDR3 is CASRPGLANTGELFF. Here the CDR3 DNA reads TGTGCCAGCAGGCCCGGCTTAGCGAACACCGGGGAGCTGTTTTTT.

This clonotype was detected many times. The chain recombines TRBV12-3 or TRBV12-4 with TRBJ2-7; TRBD2 matches at 8 bases. CDR3 length: 14 amino acids. Trimming at V came to 4 bases and at J to 0 bases, leaving 2 bases not matched to a gene. CDR3 loop: CASSYTSGSYEQYF. The CDR3 DNA reads as TGTGCCAGCAGTTACACTAGCGGCTCCTACGAGCAGTACTTC.

Comments on this clonotype: Its ends do not fully match the called genes, so a read error is possible. The rearrangement joins TRBV7-7 to TRBJ2-7; 7 positions match TRBD2. This CDR3 has 19 residues. Germline V gives CDR1 SSHAT, CDR2 FNYEAQ (reference sequence). The CDR3 is CASSLIPGGWPAGTYEQCF. In nucleotides, the CDR3 is TGTGCTAGCAGCCTAATACCGGGGGGATGGCCGGCGGGAACTTACGAGCAGTGCTTC.

This clonotype has a handful of counts. V usage is TRBV7-8 and J usage is TRBJ2-4; D perhaps matches TRBD1 (6 bases). Germline CDR1 is SGHVS and CDR2 is FQNEAQ. This CDR3 has 14 residues. With 3 bases removed from V and 6 bases from J, the gap between germline ends came to 12 bases. DNA of the CDR3: TGTGCCAGCAGCTTGCACAGGGTGGCAAACATTCAGTACTTC. Translation gives CASSLHRVANIQYF.

V is TRBV28 and J is TRBJ2-5, with 9 bases lining up with TRBD1. CDR3 size: 14 residues. Trimming at V came to 1 base and at J to 5 bases, leaving 2 bases not matched to a gene. The germline V gene has CDR1 MDHEN and CDR2 SYDVKM. The CDR3 region is CASSLSGQGETQYF. Here the CDR3 DNA reads TGTGCCAGCAGTTTATCTGGACAGGGGGAGACCCAGTACTTC.

This clonotype was seen repeatedly, ten times or more. The rearrangement uses TRBV20-1 and TRBJ2-1, with 13 bases identical to TRBD2. Germline values: CDR1 DFQATT, CDR2 SNEGSKA (reference sequence). CDR3 length: 14 residues. V trimming: 6 bases; J trimming: 8 bases; junction bases outside the gene matches: 7. The CDR3 sequence is CSATTSGRADEQFF. The CDR3 nucleotides read TGCAGTGCCACCACTAGCGGGAGGGCGGATGAGCAGTTCTTC.

In its sample, this clonotype was seen a few times. The chain is built from TRBV5-4 and TRBJ2-7; TRBD2 aligns across 13 bases. The CDR3 consists of 15 residues. From germline, CDR1 is SGHNT and CDR2 YYREEE (reference sequence). The junction had 2 bases not matched to a gene; V was cut back by 0 bases and J by 5 bases. The CDR3 sequence is CASSLEGLAGNEQYF. As DNA, the CDR3 is TGTGCCAGCAGCTTGGAGGGACTAGCGGGGAACGAGCAGTACTTC. Filled out from reference TRBV5-4 and TRBJ2-7, the complete variable domain reads ETGVTQSPTHLIKTRGQQVTLRCSSQSGHNTVSWYQQALGQGPQFIFQYYREEENGRGNFPPRFSGLQFPNYSSELNVNALELDDSALYLCASSLEGLAGNEQYFGPGTRLTVT.

This clonotype was found many times. The chain links TRBV30 to TRBJ2-6; no reliable D call. Trimming stripped 1 base from V and 1 base from J, with 5 bases between. The CDR3 has 14 amino acids. Germline V gives CDR1 GTSNPN, CDR2 SVGIG (reference sequence). The CDR3 region is CAWSGSSGANVLTF. Here the CDR3 DNA reads TGTGCCTGGAGTGGCAGTTCTGGGGCCAACGTCCTGACTTTC.